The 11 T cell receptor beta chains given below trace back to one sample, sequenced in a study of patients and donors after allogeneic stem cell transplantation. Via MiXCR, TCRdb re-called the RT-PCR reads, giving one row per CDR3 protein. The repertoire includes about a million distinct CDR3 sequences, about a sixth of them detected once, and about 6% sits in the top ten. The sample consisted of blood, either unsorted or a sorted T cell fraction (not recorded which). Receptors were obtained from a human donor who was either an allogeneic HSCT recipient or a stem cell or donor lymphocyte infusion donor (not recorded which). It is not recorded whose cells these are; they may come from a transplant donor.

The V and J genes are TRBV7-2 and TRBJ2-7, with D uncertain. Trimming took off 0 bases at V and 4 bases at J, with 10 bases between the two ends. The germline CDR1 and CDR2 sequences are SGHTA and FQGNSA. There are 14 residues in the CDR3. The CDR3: CASSLASRAYEQYF. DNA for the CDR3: TGTGCCAGCAGCTTAGCTAGTAGGGCGTACGAGCAGTACTTC.

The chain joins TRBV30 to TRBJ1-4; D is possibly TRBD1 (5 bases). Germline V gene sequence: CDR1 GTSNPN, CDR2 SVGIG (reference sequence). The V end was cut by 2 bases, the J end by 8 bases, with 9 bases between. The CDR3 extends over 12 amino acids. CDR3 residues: CAWSPRDEKLFF. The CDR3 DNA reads TGTGCCTGGAGTCCCAGGGACGAAAAACTGTTTTTT.

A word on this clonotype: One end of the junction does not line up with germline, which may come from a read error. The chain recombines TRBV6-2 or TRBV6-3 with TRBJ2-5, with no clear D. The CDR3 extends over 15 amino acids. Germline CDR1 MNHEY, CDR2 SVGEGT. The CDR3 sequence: CASSYSGRVQESQYF. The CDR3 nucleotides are TGTGCCAGCAGTTACTCCGGACGGGTGCAAGAGTCCCAGTACTTC.

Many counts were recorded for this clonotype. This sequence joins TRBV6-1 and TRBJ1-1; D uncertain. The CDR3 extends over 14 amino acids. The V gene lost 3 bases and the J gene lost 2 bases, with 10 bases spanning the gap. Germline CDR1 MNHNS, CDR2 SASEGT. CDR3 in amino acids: CASSDRSGNTEAFF. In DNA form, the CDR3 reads TGTGCCAGCAGTGATCGATCAGGTAACACTGAAGCTTTCTTT.

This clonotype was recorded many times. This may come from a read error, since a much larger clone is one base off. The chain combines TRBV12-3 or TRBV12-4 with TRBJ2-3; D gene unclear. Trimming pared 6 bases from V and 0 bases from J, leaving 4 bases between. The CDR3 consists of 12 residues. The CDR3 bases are TGTGCCAGCAGCCATAGCACAGATACGCAGTATTTT. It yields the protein CASSHSTDTQYF.

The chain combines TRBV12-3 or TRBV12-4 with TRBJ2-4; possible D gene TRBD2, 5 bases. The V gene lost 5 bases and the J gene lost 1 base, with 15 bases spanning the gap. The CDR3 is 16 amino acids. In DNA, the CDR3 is TGTGCCAGCAGTCAGCGGACTCCGGGCGCCAAAAACATTCAGTACTTC. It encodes CASSQRTPGAKNIQYF.

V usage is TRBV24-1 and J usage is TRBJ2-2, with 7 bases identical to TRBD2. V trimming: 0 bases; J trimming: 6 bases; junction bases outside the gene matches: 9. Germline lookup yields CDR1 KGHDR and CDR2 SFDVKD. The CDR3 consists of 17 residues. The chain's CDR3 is CATSDLPSGGVPGELFF. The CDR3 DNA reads TGTGCCACCAGTGATTTGCCGTCGGGAGGTGTTCCCGGGGAGCTGTTTTTT.

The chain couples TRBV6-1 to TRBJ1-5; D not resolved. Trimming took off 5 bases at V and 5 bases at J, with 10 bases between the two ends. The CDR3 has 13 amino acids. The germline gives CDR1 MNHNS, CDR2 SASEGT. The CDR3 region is CASSTGVDQPQHF. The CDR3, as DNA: TGTGCCAGCAGTACCGGGGTGGATCAGCCCCAGCATTTT.

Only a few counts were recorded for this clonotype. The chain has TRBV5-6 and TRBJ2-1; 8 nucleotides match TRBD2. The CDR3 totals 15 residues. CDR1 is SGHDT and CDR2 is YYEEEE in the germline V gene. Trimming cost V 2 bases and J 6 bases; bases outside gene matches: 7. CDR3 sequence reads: CASSFSRAGGNEQFF. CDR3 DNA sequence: TGTGCCAGCAGCTTTTCCCGGGCGGGGGGCAATGAGCAGTTCTTC. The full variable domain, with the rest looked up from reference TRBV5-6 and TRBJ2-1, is DAGVTQSPTHLIKTRGQQVTLRCSPKSGHDTVSWYQQALGQGPQFIFQYYEEEERQRGNFPDRFSGHQFPNYSSELNVNALLLGDSALYLCASSFSRAGGNEQFFGPGTRLTVL.

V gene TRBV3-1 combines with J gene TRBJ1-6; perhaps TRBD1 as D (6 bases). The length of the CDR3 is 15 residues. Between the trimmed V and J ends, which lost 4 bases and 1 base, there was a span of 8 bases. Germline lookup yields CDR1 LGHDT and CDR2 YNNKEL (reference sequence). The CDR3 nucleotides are TGTGCCAGCAGCCGCACAGGGTCCTATAATTCACCCCTCCACTTT. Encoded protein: CASSRTGSYNSPLHF.

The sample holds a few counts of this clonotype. The CDR3 DNA sequence: TGTGCCAGCAGCCAAGGAATAGACGGACAGGGCTATGGCTACACCTTC. Translating gives CASSQGIDGQGYGYTF. The rearrangement uses TRBV4-2 and TRBJ1-2; TRBD1 matches at 8 bases. The germline V gene encodes CDR1 LGHNA and CDR2 YNFKEQ. The V and J ends lost 1 base and 4 bases, in that order; junction bases with no gene match: 8. The CDR3 spans 16 residues.